The 4 T cell receptor beta chains below all came from one sample that was sequenced in a study of OX40 agonist ivuxolimab in advanced cancers. The library was made by the immunoSEQ multiplex PCR assay. What TCRdb holds here is the immuneACCESS table cut down to in-frame rearrangements. Part of the clones is not present; checked against another copy, under half of the missing clones reflect an unresolved V gene, and the others are unexplained. The sample includes around 83,000 clones, with about 89% observed a single time. Of the sample, about 1.7% is held by the ten largest clones. The source was CD4+ or CD8+ T cells sorted from blood, collected in a trial of the OX40 agonist ivuxolimab. The receptors were sampled from an adult with an advanced solid tumor such as melanoma, head and neck, liver or kidney cancer.

The chain has TRBV5-1 and TRBJ1-2, with D maybe TRBD1 (5 bases). The ends were cut back, 6 bases at V and 0 bases at J, with 12 bases in the middle. The CDR3 totals 14 residues. CDR1 and CDR2 (germline): SGHRS, YFSETQ. CDR3 protein: CASTTDRANYGYTF. CDR3 coding DNA: TGCGCCAGCACCACTGACAGAGCTAACTATGGCTACACCTTC.

The J gene is TRBJ1-6, the V gene TRBV11-3; TRBD1 agrees at 11 bases. CDR1 is SGHNT and CDR2 is YENEEA in the germline V gene. CDR3 size: 15 residues. V lost 3 bases to trimming and J lost 8 bases; unmatched junction nucleotides: 3. The CDR3 nucleotides read TGTGCCAGCAGCTTCGGGACAGGGGGATATTCACCCCTCCACTTT. Translation: CASSFGTGGYSPLHF. Complete variable domain (other parts from reference TRBV11-3 and TRBJ1-6): EAGVVQSPRYKIIEKKQPVAFWCNPISGHNTLYWYLQNLGQGPELLIRYENEEAVDDSQLPKDRFSAERLKGVDSTLKIQPAELGDSAVYLCASSFGTGGYSPLHFGNGTRLTVT.

V gene TRBV2 combines with J gene TRBJ2-7; D call uncertain. The germline V gene encodes CDR1 SNHLY and CDR2 FYNNEI. The V end was cut by 3 bases, the J end by 0 bases, with 12 bases between. CDR3 length: 15 residues. The CDR3 loop is CASSERQVSSYEQYF. The CDR3 nucleotides read TGTGCCAGCAGTGAGCGGCAGGTGAGCTCCTACGAGCAGTACTTC. Supplemented by reference TRBV2 and TRBJ2-7, the full variable domain reads EPEVTQTPSHQVTQMGQEVILRCVPISNHLYFYWYRQILGQKVEFLVSFYNNEISEKSEIFDDQFSVERPDGSNFTLKIRSTKLEDSAMYFCASSERQVSSYEQYFGPGTRLTVT.

The chain employs TRBV2 and TRBJ2-7; D remains unclear. Trimming took 1 base from V and 2 from J, leaving 12 bases between them. The length of the CDR3 is 15 residues. CDR1 and CDR2 from the germline V gene are SNHLY and FYNNEI. This CDR3 reads CASSEGREVAYEQYF. The CDR3 DNA sequence: TGTGCCAGCAGTGAAGGACGCGAAGTAGCCTACGAGCAGTACTTC.